These T cell receptor beta chains were read from a single sample in a study of identical twins. From the 5' RACE reads, TCRdb called clonotypes with MiXCR, one entry per CDR3 protein. Of fewer than 500,000 distinct CDR3 sequences listed, 20% to 25% are singletons. These data are also associated with another study on T cells expressing NK-cell markers.

Sequencing input: CD4+ T cells sorted from blood. The receptor source for this set is a woman between 18 and 29 years old in good health. The conserved cysteine and the conserved F or W are not part of the CDR3 here. Each record gives: V gene, CDR3 length, CDR3 protein.

TRBV12-3/TRBV12-4 13 ASRQFSRRSGGYT
TRBV20-1 10 SAGAFSGDYT
TRBV20-1 12 SARDWTGVTEAF
TRBV11-2 11 ASSSQPGQPQH
TRBV7-9 14 ASSQSGQGMAGELF
TRBV4-1 14 ASRVTRGGLDSPLH
TRBV20-1 12 SARNRQGQETQY
TRBV7-2 10 AGGGWQETQY
TRBV5-1 13 ASSLAGASSYEQY
TRBV18 12 ASSAGSGGYEQY
TRBV12-3/TRBV12-4 13 ASSLARRGGETQY
TRBV5-1 12 ASSLTTGKAEAF
TRBV3-1 10 ASSQDGTREY
TRBV20-1 13 SATPGAQFTGELF
TRBV15 17 ATSRDDSRQGRYTDTQY
TRBV27 14 ASSLRAGDNAYEQY
TRBV20-1 12 SAKAGGLDETQY
TRBV2 13 ASKGWTSIYNEQF
TRBV12-3/TRBV12-4 11 ASSGTNTDTQY
TRBV6-2/TRBV6-3 11 ASSYSWENEQF
TRBV12-3/TRBV12-4 12 ASNRQGINEKLF
TRBV10-3 13 AISEASGRGYEQY
TRBV5-1 12 ASSLGVRVNEQF